This TCR beta chain was recovered during a study of OX40 agonist ivuxolimab in advanced cancers. Across the whole study: Every 2 weeks, patients received ivuxolimab intravenously, dosed at 0.01 to 10 mg/kg.

As regards this clone: Its target is unknown.

The protocol was immunoSEQ multiplex PCR, while the TCRdb copy is restricted to in-frame clones and leaves out a portion. Among 77,000 or so clones listed, roughly 86% were seen once. The study's findings and limits: Compared with others, partial responders at 0.1-3.0 mg/kg displayed clonal expansion among the lowest. Relative to CD4+ cells, CD8+ T cells on average had more expanded clones.

Patients were excluded for autoimmune disease history or systemic immunosuppression. V was pared by 2 bases and J by 0 bases, with 5 bases between. The CDR3 is 15 residues long. Per the germline V gene, CDR1 is SGHTA and CDR2 is FQGTGA. This chain links TRBV7-3 with TRBJ2-6; no clear D. The sample in question was CD4+ or CD8+ T cells sorted from blood, obtained in a trial of the OX40 agonist ivuxolimab. The clonotype was recovered from an adult with an advanced solid tumor such as melanoma, head and neck, liver or kidney cancer. CDR3 DNA: TGTGCCAGCAGCTTAGAAACCTCTGGGGCCAACGTCCTGACTTTC. It yields the protein CASSLETSGANVLTF.